This note documents a single T cell receptor (beta chain) sequence. Methods used by the authors: Amplification from reference gene primers served as the basis for estimated nucleated cell counts. Sequencing used immunoSEQ multiplex PCR; TCRdb keeps in-frame clones, though not all of them. Clone size and the V and J calls come from that table; the DNA yielded D and trimming. The table has hundreds of thousands of clones, approximately 90% seen once; the top ten hold about 6%. The CDR3 length is 16 residues. Unmatched junction bases numbered 5, after V lost 3 bases and J lost 7 bases. Germline assignment: CDR1 SGHNT and CDR2 YYREEE (reference sequence). This record belongs to a study of blood T cell repertoires in COVID-19. Whole-study context: Material from acute and convalescent COVID-19 was sourced from the United States, Italy and Spain.

The TCR originated in a man older than 75 with acute or convalescent COVID-19. Sequencing was done on a sample of peripheral blood. V usage is TRBV5-4 and J usage is TRBJ2-2; 14 nucleotides align to TRBD2. CDR3 amino acids: CASSSGLAGVHGELFF. The CDR3 DNA is TGTGCCAGCAGCTCGGGACTAGCGGGAGTGCACGGGGAGCTGTTTTTT.